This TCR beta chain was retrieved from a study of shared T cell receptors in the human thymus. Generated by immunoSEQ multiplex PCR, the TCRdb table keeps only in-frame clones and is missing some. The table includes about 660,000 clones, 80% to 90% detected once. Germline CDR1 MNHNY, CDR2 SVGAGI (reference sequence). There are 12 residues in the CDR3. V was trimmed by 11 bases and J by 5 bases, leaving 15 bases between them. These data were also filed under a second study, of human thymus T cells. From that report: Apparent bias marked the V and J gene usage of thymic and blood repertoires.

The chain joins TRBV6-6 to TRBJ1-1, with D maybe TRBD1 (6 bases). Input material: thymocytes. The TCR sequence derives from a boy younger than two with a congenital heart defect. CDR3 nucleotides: TGTGCCGGAACACAGGGTGATACTGAAGCTTTCTTT. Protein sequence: CAGTQGDTEAFF.